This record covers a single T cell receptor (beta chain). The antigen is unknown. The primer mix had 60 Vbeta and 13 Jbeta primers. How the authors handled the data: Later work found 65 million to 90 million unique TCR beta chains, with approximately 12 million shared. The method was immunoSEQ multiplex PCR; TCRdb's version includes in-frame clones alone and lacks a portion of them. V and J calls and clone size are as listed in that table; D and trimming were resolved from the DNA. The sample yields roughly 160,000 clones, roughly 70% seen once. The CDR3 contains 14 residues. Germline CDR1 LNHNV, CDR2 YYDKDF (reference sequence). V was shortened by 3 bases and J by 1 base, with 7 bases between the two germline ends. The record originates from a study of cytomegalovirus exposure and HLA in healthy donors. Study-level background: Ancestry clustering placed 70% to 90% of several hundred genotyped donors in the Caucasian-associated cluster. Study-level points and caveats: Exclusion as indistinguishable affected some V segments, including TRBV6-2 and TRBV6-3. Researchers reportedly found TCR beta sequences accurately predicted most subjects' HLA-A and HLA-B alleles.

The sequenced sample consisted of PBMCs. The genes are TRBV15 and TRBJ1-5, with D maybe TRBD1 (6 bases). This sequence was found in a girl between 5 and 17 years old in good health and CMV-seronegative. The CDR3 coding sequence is TGTGCCACCAGCAGGGACAGCAGCAATCAGCCCCAGCATTTT. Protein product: CATSRDSSNQPQHF.